This T cell receptor (beta chain) was recorded in a study of identical twins. Study results and caveats: Twins showed weaker excess sharing in their beta out-of-frame sequences.

TCRdb re-called the 5' RACE reads through MiXCR, storing one row per CDR3 protein. The sample comprises about 190,000 distinct CDR3 sequences, around a sixth of which are singletons, and roughly two fifths rests with the top ten. Turning to this clonotype: Its antigen is as yet unknown.

This CDR3 has 16 amino acids. With V trimmed by 4 bases and J by 2 bases, 9 bases remained unmatched. Germline V CDR1 and CDR2: MNHEY, SVGEGT. These data are also associated with another study on T cells expressing NK-cell markers. As reported in that work: Dominant NKG2C+ clonotypes in six donors made up roughly 1.0-7.5% of CD8+ T cells.

The V and J genes are TRBV6-2 or TRBV6-3 and TRBJ2-3, with TRBD1 matching over 7 bases. The sequencing input was CD8+ T cells sorted from blood. The sequence came from a woman aged 18-30 years in good health. The CDR3 region has the DNA TGTGCCAGCAGTTCCACGGACAGGACAAACACAGATACGCAGTATTTT. Amino acid sequence: CASSSTDRTNTDTQYF.